This T cell receptor beta chain was profiled in a study of blood T cells in healthy people across ages. Drawing of peripheral blood yielded approximately 10 milliliters from each donor. This clonotype was seen a handful of times. V was trimmed by 3 bases and J by 2 bases, leaving 12 bases between them. CDR1 is SQVTM, CDR2 ANQGSEA, per germline. The CDR3 is 14 residues long. It was with a sample-barcoded 5' primer and a J-beta primer mix that a second PCR of roughly 7 to 11 cycles was run. Per sample, CDR3-containing paired-end reads numbered at least 3 million. TCRdb re-derived calls from the 5' RACE reads in MiXCR, one entry per CDR3 protein. The repertoire consists of approximately 690,000 distinct CDR3 sequences, with around three fifths occurring once and the leading ten covering 30% to 45%.

The source is a man in his fifties or sixties in good health. The chain joins TRBV29-1 to TRBJ2-3; D is perhaps TRBD1 or TRBD2 (5 bases each). The sample consisted of blood. In DNA, the CDR3 is TGCAGCGTTGACCAGGGCCGGGACACAGATACGCAGTATTTT. Its translation is CSVDQGRDTDTQYF.